This T cell receptor (beta chain) was observed in a study of beta chain features in type 1 diabetes. Sequencing targeted expressed TCRB transcripts, as all isolated RNA had been reverse transcribed. Assay used: immunoSEQ multiplex PCR; TCRdb lists only in-frame clones, some missing. This table holds fewer than 350,000 clones, 7.5% to 9.5% found once. This clone was seen more than once but under ten times. V lost 7 bases and J lost 0, with 11 bases in between. Germline V gene lookup returns CDR1 MNHEY and CDR2 SVGAGI. CDR3 length: 14 amino acids. The TCR originated in a woman under 30 in good health. Sequenced material: central memory CD4+ T cells from blood. The chain combines TRBV6-5 with TRBJ2-3; TRBD2 is a possible D gene (6 bases). CDR3 residues: CASKAGQSTDTQYF. Here the CDR3 DNA reads TGTGCCAGCAAGGCGGGGCAGAGCACAGATACGCAGTATTTT.